The 10 T cell receptor beta chains given below trace back to one sample, sequenced in a study of T cell repertoires in cytomegalovirus infection. In TCRdb, the reads were re-called with MiXCR into one record per CDR3 protein. The data show roughly 730,000 distinct CDR3 sequences, around 32% seen once. The antigens these receptors bind are not known. The source material was cultured PBMCs, sampled from culture after CMV antigen stimulation. These receptors came from a human donor in good health (CMV status not recorded). Some clones in this sample may be carry-over from other donors' samples.

This clonotype came up once. The chain is built from TRBV6-5 and TRBJ1-1; D is unclear. V lost 6 bases to trimming and J lost 1 base, with 12 bases between them. From germline, CDR1 is MNHEY and CDR2 SVGAGI. The CDR3 is 14 amino acids. DNA for the CDR3: TGTGCCAGCAGATCGGGTCCGGGGAACACTGAAGCTTTCTTT. Amino acids: CASRSGPGNTEAFF.

This clonotype was seen a few times. CDR3 sequence reads: CASSISGVGQETQYF. CDR3 DNA: TGTGCCAGCAGTATATCGGGGGTGGGGCAAGAGACCCAGTACTTC. The rearrangement links TRBV7-2 to TRBJ2-5, with D possibly TRBD2 on 6 matching bases. The germline gives CDR1 SGHTA, CDR2 FQGNSA. This CDR3 is 15 amino acids long. V was cut by 6 bases and J by 2 bases, with 16 bases left in between.

This clonotype has only one observation. The rearrangement uses TRBV24-1 and TRBJ1-2, with 7 bases matching TRBD1. Germline assignment: CDR1 KGHDR and CDR2 SFDVKD. This CDR3 comprises 18 residues. V gave up 5 bases and J gave up 2 bases; unmatched junction bases: 16. This CDR3 reads CATSASRGGGETNYGYTF. The CDR3 bases are TGTGCCACCAGTGCCTCTAGGGGAGGGGGCGAAACCAACTATGGCTACACCTTC.

This sequence joins TRBV7-4 and TRBJ1-1, with D unresolved. The V and J ends lost 9 bases and 6 bases respectively, with 17 bases between them. Germline values: CDR1 SGHVT, CDR2 SQSDAQ. There are 13 residues in the CDR3. The CDR3 protein is CARGPAHLSEAFF. In nucleotides, the CDR3 is TGTGCCAGAGGGCCGGCACATTTATCTGAAGCTTTCTTT. The full variable domain, its missing parts supplied by reference TRBV7-4 and TRBJ1-1, is GAGVSQSPRYKVAKRGRDVALRCDSISGHVTLYWYRQTLGQGSEVLTYSQSDAQRDKSGRPSGRFSAERPERSVSTLKIQRTEQGDSAVYLCARGPAHLSEAFFGQGTRLTVV.

The chain joins TRBV7-9 to TRBJ2-7, with D maybe TRBD1 (5 bases). The CDR3 contains 15 residues. Trimming took off 5 bases at V and 2 bases at J, with 16 bases between the two ends. The V gene's germline CDR1 is SEHNR and CDR2 FQNEAQ (reference sequence). The CDR3 DNA reads TGTGCCAGCAGCAACGGATTGGCAGGGACCTACGAGCAGTACTTC. It encodes CASSNGLAGTYEQYF.

This clonotype has just a few counts. This sequence joins TRBV19 and TRBJ2-7; 12 positions match TRBD2. V lost 5 bases to trimming and J lost 5 bases; unmatched junction nucleotides: 4. The CDR3 covers 14 residues. Germline lookup yields CDR1 LNHDA and CDR2 SQIVND (reference sequence). The CDR3 DNA reads TGTGCCAGTAGTTCGACTAGCGGGAGAGACGAGCAGTACTTC. As protein: CASSSTSGRDEQYF.

V and J are TRBV4-2 and TRBJ2-3, with TRBD2 identical over 7 bases. V gave up 0 bases and J gave up 4 bases; unmatched junction bases: 1. This CDR3 region has 14 residues. Germline loops: CDR1 LGHNA, CDR2 YNFKEQ. Here the CDR3 reads CASSQELAADTQYF. The CDR3 region has the DNA TGTGCCAGCAGCCAAGAGCTAGCGGCAGATACGCAGTATTTT.

In its sample, this clonotype was seen a few times. The chain carries TRBV19 and TRBJ2-3; 7 positions match TRBD1. Losses at the gene ends were 4 bases for V and 2 bases for J; bases not matched to a gene: 3. The germline V gene has CDR1 LNHDA and CDR2 SQIVND (reference sequence). This CDR3 region has 14 residues. The CDR3 sequence is CASSSRGNTDTQYF. In nucleotides, the CDR3 is TGTGCCAGTAGTAGCAGGGGGAACACAGATACGCAGTATTTT.

The rearrangement links TRBV4-1 to TRBJ2-1; no definite D call. Germline V gene data show CDR1 as MGHRA and CDR2 as YSYEKL. The V end lost 3 bases, the J end lost 8 bases, and 11 bases lay between the germline ends. This CDR3 region has 13 residues. DNA of the CDR3: TGCGCCAGCAGCCAGGTTGGGCCCGATGAGCAGTTCTTC. This encodes CASSQVGPDEQFF.

This chain links TRBV7-4 with TRBJ1-2; TRBD1 matches at 10 bases. Germline CDR1 and CDR2: SGHVT and SQSDAQ. Germline trimming cut 6 bases from V and 10 bases from J; bases unmatched to any gene: 11. CDR3 size: 14 residues. The CDR3 loop reads CASSQRDRGSSYTF. For the CDR3, the DNA is TGTGCCAGCAGTCAACGGGACAGGGGTTCCTCCTACACCTTC.